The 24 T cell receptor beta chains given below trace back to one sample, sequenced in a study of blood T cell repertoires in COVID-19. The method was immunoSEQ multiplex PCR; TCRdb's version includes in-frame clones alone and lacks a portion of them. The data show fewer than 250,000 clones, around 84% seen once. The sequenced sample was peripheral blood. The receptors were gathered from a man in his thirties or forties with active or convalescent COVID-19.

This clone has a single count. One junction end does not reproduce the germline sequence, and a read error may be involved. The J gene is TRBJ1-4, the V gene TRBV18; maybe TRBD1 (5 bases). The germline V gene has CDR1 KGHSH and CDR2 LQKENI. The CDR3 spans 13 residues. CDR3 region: CASSPDGLRRVTF. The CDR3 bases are TGTGCCAGCTCACCGGATGGGCTACGCAGGGTGACTTTT.

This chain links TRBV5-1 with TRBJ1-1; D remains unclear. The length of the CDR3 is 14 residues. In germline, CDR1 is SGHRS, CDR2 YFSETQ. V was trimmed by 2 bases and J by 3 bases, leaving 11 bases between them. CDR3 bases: TGCGCCAGCAGCTTCACCCCTACCGACACTGAAGCTTTCTTT. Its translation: CASSFTPTDTEAFF.

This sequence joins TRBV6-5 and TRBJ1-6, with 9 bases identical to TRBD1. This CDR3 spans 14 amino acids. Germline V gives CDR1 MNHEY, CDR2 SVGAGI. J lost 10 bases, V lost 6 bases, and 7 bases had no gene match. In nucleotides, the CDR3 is TGTGCCAGCAGAGATGACAGGGGGAGGTCACCCCTCCACTTT. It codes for CASRDDRGRSPLHF.

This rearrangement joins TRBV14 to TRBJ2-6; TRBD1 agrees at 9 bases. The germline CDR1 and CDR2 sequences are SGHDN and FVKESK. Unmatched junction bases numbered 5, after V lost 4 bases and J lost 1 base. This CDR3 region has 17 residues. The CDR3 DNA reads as TGTGCCAGCAGCCCGGGACAGGGACGATCTGGGGCCAACGTCCTGACTTTC. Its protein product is CASSPGQGRSGANVLTF.

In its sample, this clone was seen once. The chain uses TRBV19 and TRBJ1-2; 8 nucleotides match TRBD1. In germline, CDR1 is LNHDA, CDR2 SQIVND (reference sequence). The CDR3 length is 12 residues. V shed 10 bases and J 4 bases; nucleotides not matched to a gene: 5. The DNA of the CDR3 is TGTGCCACTATGGGACAGGTCTATGGCTACACCTTC. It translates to CATMGQVYGYTF.

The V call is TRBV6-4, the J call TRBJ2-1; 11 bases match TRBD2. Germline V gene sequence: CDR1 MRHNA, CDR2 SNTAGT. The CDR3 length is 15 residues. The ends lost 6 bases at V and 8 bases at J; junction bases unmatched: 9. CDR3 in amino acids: CASRRGTSGSYEQFF. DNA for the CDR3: TGTGCCAGCAGACGTGGGACTAGCGGTAGCTATGAGCAGTTCTTC.

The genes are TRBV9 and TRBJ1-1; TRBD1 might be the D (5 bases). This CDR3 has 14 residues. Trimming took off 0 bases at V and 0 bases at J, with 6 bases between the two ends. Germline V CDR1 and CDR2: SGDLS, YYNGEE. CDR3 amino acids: CASSVEGVNTEAFF. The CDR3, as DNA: TGTGCCAGCAGCGTAGAAGGGGTGAACACTGAAGCTTTCTTT.

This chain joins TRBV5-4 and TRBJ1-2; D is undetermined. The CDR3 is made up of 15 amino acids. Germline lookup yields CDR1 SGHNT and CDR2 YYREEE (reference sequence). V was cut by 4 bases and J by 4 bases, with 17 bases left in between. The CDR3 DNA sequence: TGTGCCAGCAGCGTCGGACGGACGGGGAGCTATGGCTACACCTTC. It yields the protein CASSVGRTGSYGYTF.

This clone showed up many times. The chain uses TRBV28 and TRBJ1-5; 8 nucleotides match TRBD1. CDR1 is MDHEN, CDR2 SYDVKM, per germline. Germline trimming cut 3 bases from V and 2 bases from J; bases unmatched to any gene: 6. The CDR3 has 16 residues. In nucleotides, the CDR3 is TGTGCCAGCAGTTTTACAGGGGGGGTAGGCAATCAGCCCCAGCATTTT. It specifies CASSFTGGVGNQPQHF.

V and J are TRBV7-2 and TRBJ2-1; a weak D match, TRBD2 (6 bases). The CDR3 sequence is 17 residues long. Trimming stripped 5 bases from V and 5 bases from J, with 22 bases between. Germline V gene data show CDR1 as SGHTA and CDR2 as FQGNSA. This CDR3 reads CASSLLSGGVWDNEQFF. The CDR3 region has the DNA TGTGCCAGCAGCCTACTCTCGGGCGGGGTGTGGGACAATGAGCAGTTCTTC.

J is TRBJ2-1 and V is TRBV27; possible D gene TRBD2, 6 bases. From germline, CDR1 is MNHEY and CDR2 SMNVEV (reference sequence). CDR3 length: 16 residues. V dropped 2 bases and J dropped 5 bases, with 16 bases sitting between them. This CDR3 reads CASSLLAGSLNNEQFF. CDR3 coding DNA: TGTGCCAGCAGTTTACTCGCCGGGAGCCTGAACAATGAGCAGTTCTTC.

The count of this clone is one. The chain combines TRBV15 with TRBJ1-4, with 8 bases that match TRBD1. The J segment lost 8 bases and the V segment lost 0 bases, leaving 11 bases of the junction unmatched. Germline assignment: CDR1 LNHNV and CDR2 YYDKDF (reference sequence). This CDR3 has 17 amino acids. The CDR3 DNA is TGTGCCACCAGCAGAGAAGGACAGGGTATAGGAGGAGAAAAACTGTTTTTT. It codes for CATSREGQGIGGEKLFF.

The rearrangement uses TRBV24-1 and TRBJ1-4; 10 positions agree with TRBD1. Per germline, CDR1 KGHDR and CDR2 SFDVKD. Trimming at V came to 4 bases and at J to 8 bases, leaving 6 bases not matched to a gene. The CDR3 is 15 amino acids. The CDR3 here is CATSETGTGDEKLFF. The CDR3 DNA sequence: TGTGCCACCAGTGAAACCGGGACAGGGGACGAAAAACTGTTTTTT.

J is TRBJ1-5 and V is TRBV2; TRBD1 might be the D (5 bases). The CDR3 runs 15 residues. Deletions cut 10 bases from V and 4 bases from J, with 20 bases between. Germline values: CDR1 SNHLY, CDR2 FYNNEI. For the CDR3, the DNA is TGTGCCACTACTCAGGGAGGAAAGGGGAATCAGCCCCAGCATTTT. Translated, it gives CATTQGGKGNQPQHF.

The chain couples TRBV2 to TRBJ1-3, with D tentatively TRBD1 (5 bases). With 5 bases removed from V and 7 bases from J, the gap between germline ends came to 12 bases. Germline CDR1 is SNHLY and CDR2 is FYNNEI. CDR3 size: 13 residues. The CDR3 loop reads CASSTTVGNTIYF. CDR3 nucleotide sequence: TGTGCCAGCAGTACGACAGTGGGGAACACCATATATTTT.

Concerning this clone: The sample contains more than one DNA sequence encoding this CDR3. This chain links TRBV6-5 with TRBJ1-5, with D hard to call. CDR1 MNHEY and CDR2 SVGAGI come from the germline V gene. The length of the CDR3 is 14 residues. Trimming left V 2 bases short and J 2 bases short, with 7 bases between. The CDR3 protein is CASSYLGGNQPQHF. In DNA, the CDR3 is TGTGCCAGCAGTTACCTCGGTGGCAATCAGCCCCAGCATTTT.

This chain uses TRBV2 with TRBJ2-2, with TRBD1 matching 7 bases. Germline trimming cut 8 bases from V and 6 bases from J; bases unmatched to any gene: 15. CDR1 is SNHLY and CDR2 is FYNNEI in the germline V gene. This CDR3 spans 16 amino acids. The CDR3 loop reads CASEQDRVGVSGELFF. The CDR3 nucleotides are TGTGCCAGCGAACAAGACAGGGTCGGGGTCTCCGGGGAGCTGTTTTTT.

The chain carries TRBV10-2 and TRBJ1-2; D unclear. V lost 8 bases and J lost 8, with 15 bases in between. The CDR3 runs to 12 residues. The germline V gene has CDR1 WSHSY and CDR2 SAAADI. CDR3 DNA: TGCGCCAGCTCGCCGGGATCGGAAGGCTACACCTTC. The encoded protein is CASSPGSEGYTF.

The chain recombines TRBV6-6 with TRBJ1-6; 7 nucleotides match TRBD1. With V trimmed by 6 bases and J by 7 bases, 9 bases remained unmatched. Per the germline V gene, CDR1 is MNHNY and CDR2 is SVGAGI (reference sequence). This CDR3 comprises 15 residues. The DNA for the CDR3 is TGTGCCAGCAGCTCTCCGGGACAGCGCAATTCACCCCTCCACTTT. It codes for CASSSPGQRNSPLHF.

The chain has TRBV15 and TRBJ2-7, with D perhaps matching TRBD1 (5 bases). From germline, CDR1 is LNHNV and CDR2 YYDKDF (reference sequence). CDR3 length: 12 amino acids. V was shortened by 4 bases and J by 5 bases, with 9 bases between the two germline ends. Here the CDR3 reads CATSILGDEQYF. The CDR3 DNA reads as TGTGCCACCAGCATCTTAGGGGACGAGCAGTACTTC.

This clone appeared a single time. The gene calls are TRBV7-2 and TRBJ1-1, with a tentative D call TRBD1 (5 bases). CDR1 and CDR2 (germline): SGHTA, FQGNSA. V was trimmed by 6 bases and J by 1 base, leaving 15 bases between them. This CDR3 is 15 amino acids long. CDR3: CASSSWGRANTEAFF. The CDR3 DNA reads TGTGCCAGCAGTTCCTGGGGCAGAGCGAACACTGAAGCTTTCTTT.

CDR3 loop: CASGFEQGTQYF. The CDR3 coding sequence is TGTGCTAGTGGTTTCGAGCAGGGTACGCAGTATTTT. The chain joins TRBV12-5 to TRBJ2-3; D is possibly TRBD1 (5 bases). Germline CDR1 LGHNT, CDR2 FRNRAP. V lost 3 bases and J 8 bases, leaving 9 bases between the germline ends. The CDR3 consists of 12 residues.

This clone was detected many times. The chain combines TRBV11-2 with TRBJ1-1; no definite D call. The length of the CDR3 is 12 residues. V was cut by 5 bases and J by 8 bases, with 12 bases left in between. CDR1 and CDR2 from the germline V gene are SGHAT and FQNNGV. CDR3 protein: CASSQAAGEAFF. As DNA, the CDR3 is TGTGCCAGCAGCCAAGCTGCAGGCGAAGCTTTCTTT.

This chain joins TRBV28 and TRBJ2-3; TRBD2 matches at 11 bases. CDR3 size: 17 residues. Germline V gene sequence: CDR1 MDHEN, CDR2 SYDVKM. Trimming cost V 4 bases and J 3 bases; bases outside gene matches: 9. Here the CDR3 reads CASSYPSTSGVTDTQYF. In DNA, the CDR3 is TGTGCCAGCAGTTACCCCTCGACTAGCGGGGTGACAGATACGCAGTATTTT.